This note documents a single T cell receptor beta chain sequence. Its antigen is currently unknown. The CDR3 runs to 15 residues. J gave up 2 bases and V 7 bases, and 6 bases lay outside the gene matches. Per the germline V gene, CDR1 is SQVTM and CDR2 is ANQGSEA. The data were obtained in a study of beta chain features in type 1 diabetes. What was sequenced were expressed TCRB transcripts, since all of the isolated RNA had been reverse transcribed. This table comes from immunoSEQ multiplex PCR, and its TCRdb copy is limited to in-frame clones, with some not included. The repertoire holds about 290,000 clones, with about 8% as singletons. General study findings and limits: The study found moderately but significantly shorter TCRB CDR3s in all four CD4+ subsets of Type 1 diabetes patients.

The sequencing sample was made of central memory CD4+ T cells from blood. The clonotype comes from a woman in her late teens or twenties in good health. This chain joins TRBV29-1 and TRBJ2-3; 13 bases are shared with TRBD2. The CDR3 loop is CSGTGLAGVTDTQYF. CDR3 coding DNA: TGCAGCGGGACAGGACTAGCGGGAGTCACAGATACGCAGTATTTT.